This T cell receptor beta chain was recorded in a study of patients and donors after allogeneic stem cell transplantation. This clonotype was observed a few times. The CDR3 is 14 residues long. Looked up from germline, CDR1 is ENHRY and CDR2 is SYGVKD. J lost 0 bases, V lost 8 bases, and 5 bases had no gene match. TCRdb re-derived calls from the RT-PCR reads in MiXCR, one entry per CDR3 protein. This table has about a million distinct CDR3 sequences, roughly 17% appearing once. The sequencing input was blood, either unsorted or a sorted T cell fraction (not recorded which). The V and J genes are TRBV10-3 and TRBJ1-2, with 8 bases aligning to TRBD1. This receptor was obtained from a human donor who was either an allogeneic HSCT recipient or a stem cell or donor lymphocyte infusion donor (not recorded which). It is not recorded whose cells these are; they may come from a transplant donor. CDR3 protein: CAIQGTGTNYGYTF. The CDR3, as DNA: TGTGCCATCCAGGGGACAGGAACTAACTATGGCTACACCTTC.